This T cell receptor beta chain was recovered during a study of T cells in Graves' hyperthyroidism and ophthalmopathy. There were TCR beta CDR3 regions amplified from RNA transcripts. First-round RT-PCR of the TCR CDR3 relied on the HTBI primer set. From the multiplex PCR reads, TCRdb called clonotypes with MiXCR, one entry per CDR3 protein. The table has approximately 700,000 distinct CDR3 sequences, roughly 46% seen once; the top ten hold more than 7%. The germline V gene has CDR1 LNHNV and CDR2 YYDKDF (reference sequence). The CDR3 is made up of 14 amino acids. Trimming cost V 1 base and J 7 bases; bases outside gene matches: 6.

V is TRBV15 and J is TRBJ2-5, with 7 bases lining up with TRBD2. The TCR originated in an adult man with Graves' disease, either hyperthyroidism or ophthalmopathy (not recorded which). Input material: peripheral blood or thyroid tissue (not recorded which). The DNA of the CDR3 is TGTGCCACCAGCAGAGGCGAGGGCGGGGGGACCCAGTACTTC. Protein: CATSRGEGGGTQYF.